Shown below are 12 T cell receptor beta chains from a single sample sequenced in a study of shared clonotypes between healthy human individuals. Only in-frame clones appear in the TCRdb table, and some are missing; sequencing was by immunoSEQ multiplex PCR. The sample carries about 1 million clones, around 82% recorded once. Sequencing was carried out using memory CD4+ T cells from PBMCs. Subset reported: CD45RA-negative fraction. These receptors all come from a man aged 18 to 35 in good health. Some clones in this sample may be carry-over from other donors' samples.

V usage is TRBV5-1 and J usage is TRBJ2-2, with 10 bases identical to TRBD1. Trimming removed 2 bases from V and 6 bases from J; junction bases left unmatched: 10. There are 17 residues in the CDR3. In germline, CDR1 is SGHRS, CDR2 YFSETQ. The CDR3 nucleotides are TGCGCCAGCAGCTTTTCTACAGGGACAGGGGCGGCCGGGGAGCTGTTTTTT. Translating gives CASSFSTGTGAAGELFF.

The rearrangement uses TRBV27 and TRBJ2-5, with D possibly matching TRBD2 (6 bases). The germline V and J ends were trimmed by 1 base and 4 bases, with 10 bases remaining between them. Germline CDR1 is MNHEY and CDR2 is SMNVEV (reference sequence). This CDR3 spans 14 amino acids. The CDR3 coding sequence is TGTGCCAGCAGTTTATACAAGGGACTAGAGACCCAGTACTTC. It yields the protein CASSLYKGLETQYF.

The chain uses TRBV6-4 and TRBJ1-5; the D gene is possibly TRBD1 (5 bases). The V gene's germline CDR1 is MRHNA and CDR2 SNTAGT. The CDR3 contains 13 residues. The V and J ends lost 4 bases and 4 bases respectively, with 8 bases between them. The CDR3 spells CASSVGLNQPQHF. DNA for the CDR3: TGTGCCAGCAGTGTGGGACTGAATCAGCCCCAGCATTTT.

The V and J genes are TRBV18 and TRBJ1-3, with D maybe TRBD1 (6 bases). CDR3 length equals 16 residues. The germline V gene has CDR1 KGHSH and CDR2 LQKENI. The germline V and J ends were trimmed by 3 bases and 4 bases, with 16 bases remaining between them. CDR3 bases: TGTGCCAGCTCACCTCTTCGAGGGGGGCCCGGAAACACCATATATTTT. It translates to CASSPLRGGPGNTIYF.

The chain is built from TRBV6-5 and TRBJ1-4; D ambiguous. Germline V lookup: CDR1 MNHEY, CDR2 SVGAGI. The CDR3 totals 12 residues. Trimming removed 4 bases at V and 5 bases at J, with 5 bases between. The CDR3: CASSSGNEKLFF. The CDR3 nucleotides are TGTGCCAGCAGTTCCGGCAATGAAAAACTGTTTTTT.

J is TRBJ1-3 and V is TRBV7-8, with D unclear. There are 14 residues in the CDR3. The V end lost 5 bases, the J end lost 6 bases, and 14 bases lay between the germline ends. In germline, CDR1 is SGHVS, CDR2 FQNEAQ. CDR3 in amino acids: CASSLEGTLNTIYF. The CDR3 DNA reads TGTGCCAGCAGCCTTGAAGGAACTCTAAACACCATATATTTT.

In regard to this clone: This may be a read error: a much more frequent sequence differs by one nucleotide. CDR3 sequence (DNA): TGTGCCAGCAGTGTTAACTATGGCTACACCTTC. Its translation is CASSVNYGYTF. The rearrangement uses TRBV6-1 and TRBJ1-2; D is ambiguous. The CDR3 has 11 amino acids. V gave up 4 bases and J gave up 1 base, with 1 base separating them. Germline CDR1 and CDR2: MNHNS and SASEGT.

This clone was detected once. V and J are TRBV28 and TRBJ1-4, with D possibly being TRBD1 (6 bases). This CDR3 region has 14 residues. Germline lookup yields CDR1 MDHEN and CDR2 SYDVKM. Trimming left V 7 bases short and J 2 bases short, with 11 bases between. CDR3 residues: CASTIGQTNEKLFF. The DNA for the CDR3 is TGTGCCAGCACTATTGGACAGACTAATGAAAAACTGTTTTTT.

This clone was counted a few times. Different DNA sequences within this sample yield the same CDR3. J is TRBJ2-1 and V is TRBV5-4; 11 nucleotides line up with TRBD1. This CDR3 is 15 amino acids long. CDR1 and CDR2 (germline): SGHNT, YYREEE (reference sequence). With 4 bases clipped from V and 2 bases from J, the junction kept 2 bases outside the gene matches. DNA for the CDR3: TGTGCCAGCAGCCCGGGACAGGGGGCCTACAATGAGCAGTTCTTC. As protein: CASSPGQGAYNEQFF.

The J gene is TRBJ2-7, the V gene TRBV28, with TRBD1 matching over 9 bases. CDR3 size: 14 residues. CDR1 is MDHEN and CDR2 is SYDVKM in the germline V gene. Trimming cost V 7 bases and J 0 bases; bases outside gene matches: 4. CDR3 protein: CASTGDRVSYEQYF. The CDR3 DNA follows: TGTGCCAGCACGGGGGACAGGGTCTCCTACGAGCAGTACTTC.

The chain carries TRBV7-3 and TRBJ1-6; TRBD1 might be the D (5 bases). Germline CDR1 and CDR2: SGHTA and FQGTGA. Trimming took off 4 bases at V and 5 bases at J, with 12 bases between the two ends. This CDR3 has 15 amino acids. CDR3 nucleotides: TGTGCCAGCAGCTCAACCGGGGCCGATAATTCACCCCTCCACTTT. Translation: CASSSTGADNSPLHF.

The CDR3 loop reads CASSYLSQGTDTQYF. The CDR3 coding sequence is TGTGCCAGCAGCTATTTAAGCCAGGGTACAGATACGCAGTATTTT. This chain links TRBV4-2 with TRBJ2-3; D is perhaps TRBD1 (5 bases). Looked up from germline, CDR1 is LGHNA and CDR2 is YNFKEQ. The CDR3 has 15 amino acids. V shed 5 bases and J shed 3 bases, with 15 bases lying between them.